At least ten counts were recorded for the clone carrying this T cell receptor beta chain. These data originate in a study of T cell repertoires in cytomegalovirus infection. Turning to the study itself: Public TCR beta signature analysis indicated the presence of both CMV infection and matching HLA type.

The CDR3 length is 16 residues. The junction had 7 bases not matched to a gene; V was cut back by 3 bases and J by 0 bases. CDR1 and CDR2 (germline): DFQATT, SNEGSKA (reference sequence). TCRdb re-called the reads with MiXCR, one entry per CDR3 protein. Of approximately 250,000 distinct CDR3 sequences detected, 5% to 8.5% appear once; the ten largest clones hold about 6%. V and J are TRBV20-1 and TRBJ2-4; TRBD2 matches at 8 bases. The receptor's source is a human donor in good health (CMV status not recorded). Some clones in this sample may be carry-over from other donors' samples. The sample taken for sequencing was PBMCs. CDR3 nucleotide sequence: TGCAGTGCTAGGTCCAGCGGGGGACTAGCCAAAAACATTCAGTACTTC. Translating gives CSARSSGGLAKNIQYF.